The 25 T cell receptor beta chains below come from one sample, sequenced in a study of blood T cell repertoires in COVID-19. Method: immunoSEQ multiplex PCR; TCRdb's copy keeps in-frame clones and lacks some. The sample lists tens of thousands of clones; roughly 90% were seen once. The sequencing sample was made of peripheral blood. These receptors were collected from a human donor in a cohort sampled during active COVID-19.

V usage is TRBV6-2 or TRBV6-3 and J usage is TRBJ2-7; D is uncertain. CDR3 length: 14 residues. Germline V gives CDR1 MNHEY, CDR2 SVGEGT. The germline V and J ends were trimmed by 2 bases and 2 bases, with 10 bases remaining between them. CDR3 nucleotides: TGTGCCAGCAGTTACCTAGGAGAACCCTACGAGCAGTACTTC. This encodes CASSYLGEPYEQYF.

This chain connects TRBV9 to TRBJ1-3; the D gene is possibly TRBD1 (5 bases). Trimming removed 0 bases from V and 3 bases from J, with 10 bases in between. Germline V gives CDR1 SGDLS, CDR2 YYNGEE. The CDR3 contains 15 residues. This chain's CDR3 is CASSVESTDGNTIYF. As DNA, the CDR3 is TGTGCCAGCAGCGTAGAGTCGACAGATGGAAACACCATATATTTT.

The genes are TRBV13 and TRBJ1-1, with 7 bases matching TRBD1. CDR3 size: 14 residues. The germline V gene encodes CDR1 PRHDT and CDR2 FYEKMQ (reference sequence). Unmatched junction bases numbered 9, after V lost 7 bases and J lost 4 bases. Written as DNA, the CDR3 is TGTGCCAGCACTCCGGGCCAGGGGGGCACTGAAGCTTTCTTT. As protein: CASTPGQGGTEAFF.

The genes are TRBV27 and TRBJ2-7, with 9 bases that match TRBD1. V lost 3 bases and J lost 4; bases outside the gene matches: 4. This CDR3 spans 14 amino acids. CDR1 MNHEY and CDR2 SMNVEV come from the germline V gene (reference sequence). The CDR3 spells CASSFSQGAYEQYF. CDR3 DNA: TGTGCCAGCAGTTTTTCACAGGGGGCTTACGAGCAGTACTTC.

The CDR3: CASSVTSGFLGTGELFF. CDR3 nucleotides: TGTGCCAGCAGCGTGACTAGCGGGTTTCTAGGCACCGGGGAGCTGTTTTTT. The chain joins TRBV9 to TRBJ2-2; 10 bases match TRBD2. The CDR3 has 17 residues. The V segment lost 2 bases and the J segment 4 bases; nucleotides outside the gene matches: 8. Looked up from germline, CDR1 is SGDLS and CDR2 is YYNGEE.

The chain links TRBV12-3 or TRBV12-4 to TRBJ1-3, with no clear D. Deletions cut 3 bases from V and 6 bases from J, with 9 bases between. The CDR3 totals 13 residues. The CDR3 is CASSFRRENTIYF. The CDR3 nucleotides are TGTGCCAGCAGTTTCCGTAGAGAAAACACCATATATTTT.

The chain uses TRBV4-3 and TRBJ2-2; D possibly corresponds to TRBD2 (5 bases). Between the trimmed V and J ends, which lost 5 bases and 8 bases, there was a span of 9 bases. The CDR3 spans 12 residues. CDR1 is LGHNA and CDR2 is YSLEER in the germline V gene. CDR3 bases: TGCGCCAGCAGCTCGGGAAGGGGGGAGCTGTTTTTT. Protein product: CASSSGRGELFF.

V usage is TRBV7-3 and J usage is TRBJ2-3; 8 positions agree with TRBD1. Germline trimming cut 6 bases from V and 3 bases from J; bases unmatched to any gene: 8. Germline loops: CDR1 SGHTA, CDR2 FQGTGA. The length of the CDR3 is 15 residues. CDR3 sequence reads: CASRYRDRRTDTQYF. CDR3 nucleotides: TGTGCCAGCAGATACCGGGACAGGAGGACAGATACGCAGTATTTT. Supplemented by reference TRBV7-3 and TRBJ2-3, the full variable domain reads GAGVSQTPSNKVTEKGKYVELRCDPISGHTALYWYRQSLGQGPEFLIYFQGTGAADDSGLPNDRFFAVRPEGSVSTLKIQRTERGDSAVYLCASRYRDRRTDTQYFGPGTRLTVL.

This CDR3 reads CASSPRRVIVGTEAFF. The CDR3 DNA is TGTGCCAGCAGTCCCCGCAGGGTGATCGTCGGCACTGAAGCTTTCTTT. The chain joins TRBV27 to TRBJ1-1, with TRBD1 as a possible D gene (5 bases). Trimming stripped 5 bases from V and 4 bases from J, with 20 bases between. Looked up from germline, CDR1 is MNHEY and CDR2 is SMNVEV (reference sequence). This CDR3 is built from 16 residues.

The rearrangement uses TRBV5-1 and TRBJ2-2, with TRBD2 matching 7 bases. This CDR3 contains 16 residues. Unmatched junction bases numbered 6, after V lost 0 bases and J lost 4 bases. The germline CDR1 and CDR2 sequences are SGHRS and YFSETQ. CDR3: CASSLGREIVTGELFF. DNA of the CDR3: TGCGCCAGCAGCTTGGGGCGGGAGATAGTCACCGGGGAGCTGTTTTTT.

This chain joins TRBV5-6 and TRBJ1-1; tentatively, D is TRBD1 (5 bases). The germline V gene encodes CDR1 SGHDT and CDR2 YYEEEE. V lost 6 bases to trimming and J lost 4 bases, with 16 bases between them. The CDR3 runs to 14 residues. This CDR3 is CASTFSQGSTEAFF. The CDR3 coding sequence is TGTGCCAGCACCTTCAGTCAGGGTAGCACTGAAGCTTTCTTT.

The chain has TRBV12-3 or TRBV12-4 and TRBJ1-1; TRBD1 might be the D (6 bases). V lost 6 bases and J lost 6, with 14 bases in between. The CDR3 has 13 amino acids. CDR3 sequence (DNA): TGTGCCAGCAGCCGCGACAGGACCTCTGAAGCTTTCTTT. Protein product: CASSRDRTSEAFF.

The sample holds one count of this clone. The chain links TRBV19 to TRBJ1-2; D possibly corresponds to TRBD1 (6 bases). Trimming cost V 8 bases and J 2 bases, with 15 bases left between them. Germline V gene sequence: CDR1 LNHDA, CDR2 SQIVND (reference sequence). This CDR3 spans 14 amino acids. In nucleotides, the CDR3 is TGTGCCAGTCGCCCCACTGGACAGAACTATGGCTACACCTTC. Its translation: CASRPTGQNYGYTF.

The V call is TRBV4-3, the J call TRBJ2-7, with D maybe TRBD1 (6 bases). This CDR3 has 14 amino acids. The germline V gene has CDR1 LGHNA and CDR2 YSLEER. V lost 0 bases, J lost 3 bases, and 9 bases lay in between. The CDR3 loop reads CASSQDKGGYEQYF. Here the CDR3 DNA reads TGCGCCAGCAGCCAAGATAAAGGGGGCTACGAGCAGTACTTC.

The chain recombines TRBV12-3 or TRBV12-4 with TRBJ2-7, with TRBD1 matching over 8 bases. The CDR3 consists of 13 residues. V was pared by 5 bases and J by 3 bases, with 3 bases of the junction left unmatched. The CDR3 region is CASSRTGLYEQYF. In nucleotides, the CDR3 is TGTGCCAGCAGTCGGACAGGGCTCTACGAGCAGTACTTC.

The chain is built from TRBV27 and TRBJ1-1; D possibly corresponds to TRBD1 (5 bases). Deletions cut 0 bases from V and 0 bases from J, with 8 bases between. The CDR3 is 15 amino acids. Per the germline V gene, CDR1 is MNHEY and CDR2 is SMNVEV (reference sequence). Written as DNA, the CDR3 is TGTGCCAGCAGTTTATCCTGGGGCCTGAACACTGAAGCTTTCTTT. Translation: CASSLSWGLNTEAFF.

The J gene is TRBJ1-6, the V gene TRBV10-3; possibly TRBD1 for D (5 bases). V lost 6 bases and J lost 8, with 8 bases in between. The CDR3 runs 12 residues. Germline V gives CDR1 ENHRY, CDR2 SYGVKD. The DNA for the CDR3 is TGTGCCATCAGCAGGGTGGATTCACCCCTCCACTTT. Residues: CAISRVDSPLHF.

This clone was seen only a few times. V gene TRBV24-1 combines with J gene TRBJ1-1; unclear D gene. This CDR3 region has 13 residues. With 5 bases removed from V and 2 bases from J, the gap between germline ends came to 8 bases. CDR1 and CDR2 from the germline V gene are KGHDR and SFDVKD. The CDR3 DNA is TGTGCCACCAGTGCGGGTGTCAACACTGAAGCTTTCTTT. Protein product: CATSAGVNTEAFF.

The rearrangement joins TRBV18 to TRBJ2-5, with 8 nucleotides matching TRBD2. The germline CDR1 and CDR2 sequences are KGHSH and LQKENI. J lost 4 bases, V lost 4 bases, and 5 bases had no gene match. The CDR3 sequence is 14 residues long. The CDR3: CASSRGLGGETQYF. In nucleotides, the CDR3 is TGTGCCAGCTCACGGGGACTAGGGGGAGAGACCCAGTACTTC.

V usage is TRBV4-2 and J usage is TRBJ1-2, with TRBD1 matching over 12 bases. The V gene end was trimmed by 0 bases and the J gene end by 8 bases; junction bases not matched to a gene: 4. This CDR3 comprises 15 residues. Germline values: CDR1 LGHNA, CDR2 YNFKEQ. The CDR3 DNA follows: TGTGCCAGCAGCCAAGACTGGGACAGGGGGCGAGGCTACACCTTC. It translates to CASSQDWDRGRGYTF.

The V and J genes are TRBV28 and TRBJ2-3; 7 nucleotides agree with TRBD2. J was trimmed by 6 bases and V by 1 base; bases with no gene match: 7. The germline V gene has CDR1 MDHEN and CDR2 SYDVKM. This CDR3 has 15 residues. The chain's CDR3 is CASSLFCGRRDTQYF. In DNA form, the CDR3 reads TGTGCCAGCAGTTTATTTTGCGGGAGACGTGATACGCAGTATTTT. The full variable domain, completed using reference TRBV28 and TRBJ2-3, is DVKVTQSSRYLVKRTGEKVFLECVQDMDHENMFWYRQDPGLGLRLIYFSYDVKMKEKGDIPEGYSVSREKKERFSLILESASTNQTSMYLCASSLFCGRRDTQYFGPGTRLTVL.

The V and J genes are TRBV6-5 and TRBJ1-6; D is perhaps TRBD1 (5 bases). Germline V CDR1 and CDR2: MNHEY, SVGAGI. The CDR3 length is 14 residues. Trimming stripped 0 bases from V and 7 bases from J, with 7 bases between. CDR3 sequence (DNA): TGTGCCAGCAGTTACTCGACAGCAAATTCACCCCTCCACTTT. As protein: CASSYSTANSPLHF.

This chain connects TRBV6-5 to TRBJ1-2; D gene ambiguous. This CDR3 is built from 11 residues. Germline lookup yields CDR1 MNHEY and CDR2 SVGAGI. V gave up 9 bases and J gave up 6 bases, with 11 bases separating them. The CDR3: CASYELHGYTF. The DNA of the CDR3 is TGTGCCAGTTACGAGCTACATGGCTACACCTTC.

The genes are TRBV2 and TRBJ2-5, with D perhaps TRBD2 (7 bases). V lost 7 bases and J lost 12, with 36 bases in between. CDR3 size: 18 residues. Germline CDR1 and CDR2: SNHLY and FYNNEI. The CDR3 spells CASTPPRGARASFTSEYF. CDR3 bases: TGTGCCAGCACTCCACCCCGGGGGGCGAGAGCCTCATTCACATCGGAGTACTTC.

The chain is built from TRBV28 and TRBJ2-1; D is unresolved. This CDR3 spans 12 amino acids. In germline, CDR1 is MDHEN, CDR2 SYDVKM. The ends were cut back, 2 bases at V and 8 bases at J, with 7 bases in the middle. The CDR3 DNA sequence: TGTGCCAGCAGTTTACCGTCAGATGAGCAGTTCTTC. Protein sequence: CASSLPSDEQFF. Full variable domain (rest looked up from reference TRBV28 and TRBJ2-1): DVKVTQSSRYLVKRTGEKVFLECVQDMDHENMFWYRQDPGLGLRLIYFSYDVKMKEKGDIPEGYSVSREKKERFSLILESASTNQTSMYLCASSLPSDEQFFGPGTRLTVL.